The rows below give T cell receptor beta chains drawn from one sample of a study of long-term antiretroviral therapy in people with HIV. Profiled with immunoSEQ multiplex PCR; TCRdb holds only in-frame clones, not every one. The sample has about 16,000 clones, roughly 80% seen once. The specimen comprised unsorted PBMCs, sampled 1.5 years before starting antiretroviral therapy. Source of these receptors: a woman aged 50 to 60 with HIV. Each CDR3 is given with its conserved first and last residue. D genes are given only for firm matches. Not every row has a clone size; where given, it reads once, few, many or a size class.

clone size: .
CDR3 length: 15
J gene: TRBJ2-1
D gene: TRBD2
V gene: TRBV2
CDR3 DNA: TGTGCCAGCAGTCAAAGCGGGGGGTTCTACAATGAGCAGTTCTTC
CDR3 protein: CASSQSGGFYNEQFF

clone size: .
CDR3 length: 15
J gene: TRBJ1-2
D gene: .
V gene: TRBV6-1
CDR3 DNA: TGTGCCACACAACCAGCGACAGCTCCCTCCTATGGCTACACCTTC
CDR3 protein: CATQPATAPSYGYTF

clone size: .
CDR3 length: 14
J gene: TRBJ2-7
D gene: .
V gene: TRBV10-3
CDR3 DNA: TGTGCCATCAGTGAGAGGGGGGCCCGGGACGAGCAGTACTTC
CDR3 protein: CAISERGARDEQYF

clone size: .
CDR3 length: 15
J gene: TRBJ1-6
D gene: .
V gene: TRBV11-2
CDR3 DNA: TGTGCCAGCAGCTTGCACGGCGCTATAAATTCACCCCTCCACTTT
CDR3 protein: CASSLHGAINSPLHF

clone size: .
CDR3 length: 14
J gene: TRBJ2-1
D gene: TRBD2
V gene: TRBV4-1
CDR3 DNA: TGCGCCAGCAGCCTAGCGGGGGGGTACAATGAGCAGTTCTTC
CDR3 protein: CASSLAGGYNEQFF

clone size: .
CDR3 length: 16
J gene: TRBJ1-1
D gene: TRBD1
V gene: TRBV2
CDR3 DNA: TGTGCCAGCAGCGCCGGGACAGGATGGGGGCGCACTGAAGCTTTCTTT
CDR3 protein: CASSAGTGWGRTEAFF

clone size: .
CDR3 length: 17
J gene: TRBJ2-1
D gene: TRBD2
V gene: TRBV9
CDR3 DNA: TGTGCCAGCAGCGTAGTCAGGACTAGCGGGGGGAGTTATGAGCAGTTCTTC
CDR3 protein: CASSVVRTSGGSYEQFF

clone size: .
CDR3 length: 15
J gene: TRBJ2-7
D gene: .
V gene: TRBV7-9
CDR3 DNA: TGTGCCAGCAGCTTGCCCGGGCCCCTCTCCTACGAGCAGTACTTC
CDR3 protein: CASSLPGPLSYEQYF

clone size: medium-sized
CDR3 length: 14
J gene: TRBJ1-5
D gene: .
V gene: TRBV11-2
CDR3 DNA: TGTGCCAGCAGCTTCGCCGATAGCAATCAGCCCCAGCATTTT
CDR3 protein: CASSFADSNQPQHF

clone size: .
CDR3 length: 11
J gene: TRBJ2-5
D gene: .
V gene: TRBV18
CDR3 DNA: TGTGCCAGCTCCAACCAAGAGACCCAGTACTTC
CDR3 protein: CASSNQETQYF

clone size: .
CDR3 length: 15
J gene: TRBJ2-1
D gene: TRBD1
V gene: TRBV5-1
CDR3 DNA: TGCGCCAGCAGCCGAGGAGGGACAGGGTACAATGAGCAGTTCTTC
CDR3 protein: CASSRGGTGYNEQFF

clone size: .
CDR3 length: 13
J gene: TRBJ1-1
D gene: .
V gene: TRBV18
CDR3 DNA: TGTGCCAGCTCAGCGACAGGAGACACTGAAGCTTTCTTT
CDR3 protein: CASSATGDTEAFF

clone size: .
CDR3 length: 16
J gene: TRBJ1-1
D gene: .
V gene: TRBV5-6
CDR3 DNA: TGTGCCAGCAGCCGGAGGACGGAATCTATGAACACTGAAGCTTTCTTT
CDR3 protein: CASSRRTESMNTEAFF